This T cell receptor beta chain is from a study of shared clonotypes between healthy human individuals. Adults of Caucasian background living in Nashville, Tennessee made up all donors. TCRdb's table, derived via immunoSEQ multiplex PCR, lists solely in-frame clones and lacks some. The data contain 1.4 million or so clones, 98% to 99% of them seen just once; the ten biggest clones take up under 0.45%. Germline trimming cut 0 bases from V and 7 bases from J; bases unmatched to any gene: 8. The CDR3 loop spans 16 amino acids. The chain combines TRBV23-1 with TRBJ2-1; 8 bases align to TRBD2. TRBV23-1 is an ORF, and what it does is uncertain. The TCR originated in a man younger than 40 in good health. Sequencing used naive CD4+ T cells sorted from blood. The subset was: CD45RA+ positively selected. CDR3 DNA sequence: TGCGCCAGCAGTCAATCCGGGCTAGCGGGCCCGAATGAGCAGTTCTTC. Translated: CASSQSGLAGPNEQFF.